A selection of T cell receptor beta chains follows, all from one sample in a study of blood T cell repertoires in COVID-19. TCRdb's copy holds only in-frame clones and misses some; the assay was immunoSEQ multiplex PCR. Here the sample spans about 440,000 clones, 90% being singletons. Input material: PBMCs or T cells enriched from blood (not recorded which). These receptors originate from a man between 18 and 35 years old who had recovered from COVID-19. Both conserved end residues are part of each CDR3. A D gene is named only where the DNA matches it firmly. Clone size appears in some rows only: once, few, many, or a class for an expanded clone.

cdr3_aa cdr3_nt v_call clone_size d_call j_call
CATRGPNTGELFF TGTGCCACCCGGGGTCCCAACACCGGGGAGCTGTTTTTT TRBV19 . . TRBJ2-2
CASRGGGNTGELFF TGTGCCAGCAGAGGCGGGGGGAACACCGGGGAGCTGTTTTTT TRBV28 . TRBD2 TRBJ2-2
CASSDTGTEAFF TGTGCCAGCAGCGACACAGGGACTGAAGCTTTCTTT TRBV9 . . TRBJ1-1
CASNPGGNNQPQHF TGTGCCAGCAACCCAGGGGGCAACAATCAGCCCCAGCATTTT TRBV28 . TRBD1 TRBJ1-5
CASSFRTAHSPLHF TGTGCCAGTAGTTTCCGGACAGCCCATTCACCCCTCCACTTT TRBV19 . . TRBJ1-6
CASSDSSGANVLTF TGTGCCAGTAGTGACAGCTCTGGGGCCAACGTCCTGACTTTC TRBV19 . . TRBJ2-6
CASSAPGQATGELFF TGCGCCAGCAGTGCACCGGGACAAGCCACCGGGGAGCTGTTTTTT TRBV10-2 once . TRBJ2-2
CASSRTSGRYEQFF TGTGCCAGCAGCCGGACTAGCGGGAGGTATGAGCAGTTCTTC TRBV2 . TRBD2 TRBJ2-1
CASSPGGTSVDTQYF TGTGCCAGCAGTCCCGGGGGGACTTCGGTTGATACGCAGTATTTT TRBV11-3 . TRBD2 TRBJ2-3
CAWSVQFYEAFF TGTGCCTGGAGTGTACAGTTTTATGAAGCTTTCTTT TRBV30 . . TRBJ1-1
CASSSGLAPNEQFF TGTGCCAGCAGCTCTGGACTAGCGCCCAATGAGCAGTTCTTC TRBV11-2 . TRBD2 TRBJ2-1
CASSLGTSGYNEQFF TGTGCCAGCAGCCTCGGGACTAGCGGCTACAATGAGCAGTTCTTC TRBV7-9 once TRBD2 TRBJ2-1
CASSTRTGGLSGNTIYF TGCGCCAGCAGCACCAGGACAGGGGGCCTGTCTGGAAACACCATATATTTT TRBV5-1 . TRBD1 TRBJ1-3
CASSPSSSGGWYTQYF TGTGCCAGCAGTCCGTCGTCTAGCGGGGGGTGGTATACGCAGTATTTT TRBV27 once TRBD2 TRBJ2-3
CASSLADSPGQPQHF TGTGCCAGCAGCTTAGCGGACAGTCCAGGGCAGCCCCAGCATTTT TRBV7-2 . . TRBJ1-5
CASSADRDRVWGGYTF TGTGCCAGCAGTGCAGACCGGGACAGGGTTTGGGGAGGCTACACCTTC TRBV27 once TRBD1 TRBJ1-2
CASSSAPYTGRSSSSGNTIYF TGTGCCAGCAGTTCCGCCCCATACACAGGGCGCTCTTCGAGCTCTGGAAACACCATATATTTT TRBV27 . . TRBJ1-3
CASSLIRQGSIEDNEQFF TGCGCCAGCAGCTTGATTAGACAGGGAAGTATTGAGGACAATGAGCAGTTCTTC TRBV5-1 once TRBD1 TRBJ2-1
CASSQAPRELTTFF TGCGCCAGCAGCCAAGCTCCCCGGGAACTGACAACTTTCTTT TRBV4-1 . . TRBJ1-1
CASSPGQYYNSPLHF TGTGCCAGCAGTCCGGGACAGTACTATAATTCACCCCTCCACTTT TRBV6-5 . TRBD1 TRBJ1-6
CASSALAQSFTDTQYF TGTGCCAGCAGCGCTCTGGCACAGAGTTTCACAGATACGCAGTATTTT TRBV27 . . TRBJ2-3
CASSQDRADRSYEQYF TGCGCCAGCAGCCAAGATCGAGCGGACAGGTCCTACGAGCAGTACTTC TRBV4-1 . TRBD1 TRBJ2-7
CASSKGLAGGVEETQYF TGTGCCAGTAGTAAGGGACTAGCGGGAGGGGTGGAAGAGACCCAGTACTTC TRBV19 . TRBD2 TRBJ2-5
CASSRQGQRNSEAFF TGTGCCAGCAGTCGACAAGGACAAAGGAATTCTGAAGCTTTCTTT TRBV5-5 . . TRBJ1-1
CANTGGYGYTF TGTGCCAACACAGGGGGCTATGGCTACACCTTC TRBV2 . TRBD1 TRBJ1-2
CASSDSGEGGNEQFF TGTGCCAGCAGTGACTCCGGGGAGGGGGGCAATGAGCAGTTCTTC TRBV6-4 many . TRBJ2-1
CASSIGQGLMNTEAFF TGTGCCAGTAGTATTGGCCAGGGACTGATGAACACTGAAGCTTTCTTT TRBV19 . . TRBJ1-1
CASSLAGGGTEAFF TGTGCCAGCAGCTTAGCCGGGGGAGGCACTGAAGCTTTCTTT TRBV11-1 . . TRBJ1-1
CASNYEENQPQHF TGTGCCAGCAACTATGAAGAAAATCAGCCCCAGCATTTT TRBV2 . . TRBJ1-5
CASSLLRSGTGNYEQYF TGTGCCAGCAGCTTACTTCGAAGTGGGACAGGGAACTACGAGCAGTACTTC TRBV11-2 . TRBD1 TRBJ2-7
CASSAQGENSPLHF TGTGCCAGCAGTGCTCAGGGGGAGAATTCACCCCTCCACTTT TRBV2 . TRBD1 TRBJ1-6
CASSQSKPRGQFF TGTGCCAGCAGCCAAAGCAAGCCGCGTGGGCAGTTCTTC TRBV3-1/TRBV3-2 . . TRBJ2-1
CASRATVSNNQPQHF TGTGCCAGCAGGGCGACAGTTTCAAACAATCAGCCCCAGCATTTT TRBV2 . . TRBJ1-5
CASSSGGRTSGNTIYF TGTGCCAGCAGCTCCGGGGGACGGACCTCTGGAAACACCATATATTTT TRBV11-1 once . TRBJ1-3
CASSKNSEQYF TGTGCCAGCAGCAAAAACTCGGAGCAGTACTTC TRBV7-9 few . TRBJ2-7
CASTLRAGGYTF TGTGCCAGCACCCTCAGGGCTGGAGGCTACACCTTC TRBV2 . . TRBJ1-2
CASSQATGRREQYF TGTGCCAGCAGCCAAGCGACAGGGAGGCGCGAGCAGTACTTC TRBV4-2 . . TRBJ2-7
CASSFPLETQYF TGTGCCAGCAGCTTTCCGTTGGAGACCCAGTACTTC TRBV7-8 . . TRBJ2-5
CASANHQGINQPQHF TGTGCCAGCGCAAACCATCAGGGGATCAATCAGCCCCAGCATTTT TRBV6-5 . . TRBJ1-5
CASSLWPEVGNSPLHF TGTGCCAGCAGTTTATGGCCCGAGGTCGGCAATTCACCCCTCCACTTT TRBV27 . . TRBJ1-6
CATSRDTGTGPRNEQFF TGTGCCACCAGCAGAGACACCGGGACAGGTCCTAGGAATGAGCAGTTCTTC TRBV15 once TRBD1 TRBJ2-1
CASSYDRATNEKLFF TGCGCCAGCAGCTACGACAGGGCAACTAATGAAAAACTGTTTTTT TRBV5-1 . TRBD1 TRBJ1-4
CASTGGDRSYYEQYF TGTGCCAGCACGGGTGGGGACAGGAGTTACTACGAGCAGTACTTC TRBV2 . TRBD1 TRBJ2-7
CASSQALSGGSPLHF TGTGCCAGCAGCCAAGCTTTATCCGGGGGTTCACCCCTCCACTTT TRBV4-2 . . TRBJ1-6
CASSQLLKGGSPLHF TGTGCCAGCAGCCAATTACTCAAAGGGGGTTCACCCCTCCACTTT TRBV3-1/TRBV3-2 . . TRBJ1-6
CASSFASRSNQPQHF TGTGCCAGCAGTTTCGCGAGTAGAAGCAATCAGCCCCAGCATTTT TRBV28 . . TRBJ1-5
CASSARDSYEQYF TGTGCCAGCAGCGCCCGGGACAGCTACGAGCAGTACTTC TRBV7-8 . TRBD1 TRBJ2-7
CASSTFGEFALPLEQYF TGTGCCAGCAGCACCTTCGGGGAGTTTGCCCTACCCCTCGAGCAGTACTTC TRBV7-8 once . TRBJ2-7
CASSPGRGFLPEPQHF TGCGCCAGCAGCCCCGGTCGGGGGTTTCTCCCCGAGCCCCAGCATTTT TRBV5-1 . . TRBJ1-5
CASSLTRINEKLFF TGTGCCAGCAGCTTAACCAGGATTAATGAAAAACTGTTTTTT TRBV7-9 . . TRBJ1-4
CAISESLGGTEAFF TGTGCCATCAGTGAGTCGTTAGGGGGAACTGAAGCTTTCTTT TRBV10-3 . . TRBJ1-1